Below, 14 T cell receptor beta chains from the same sample are listed, as sequenced in a study of shared clonotypes between healthy human individuals. Measured with immunoSEQ multiplex PCR; TCRdb has only the in-frame clones, and not every one. The repertoire consists of 1.6 million or so clones, with around 97% occurring once and the leading ten covering about 1.2%. The source material was naive CD4+ T cells sorted from blood. The subset here: CD45RA+ positively selected. The receptors stem from a young man in good health.

The J gene is TRBJ1-3, the V gene TRBV6-6, with D possibly being TRBD1 (6 bases). The CDR3 spans 16 residues. CDR1 is MNHNY and CDR2 is SVGAGI in the germline V gene (reference sequence). V lost 2 bases to trimming and J lost 3 bases, with 14 bases between them. CDR3 bases: TGTGCCAGCAGTTACGCACAGGGCGGTCTTGGAAACACCATATATTTT. Translated: CASSYAQGGLGNTIYF.

Details on this clone: This CDR3 is also generated by other DNA sequences in the sample. The chain joins TRBV18 to TRBJ2-7; no definite D call. The CDR3 is 14 residues long. V was pared by 1 base and J by 0 bases, with 7 bases between. CDR1 and CDR2 from the germline V gene are KGHSH and LQKENI. Here the CDR3 DNA reads TGTGCCAGCTCACCACGCAGAAGCTCCTACGAGCAGTACTTC. This gives the protein CASSPRRSSYEQYF.

The chain combines TRBV7-6 with TRBJ2-7; no firm D call. The CDR3 covers 14 residues. The V end was cut by 2 bases, the J end by 6 bases, with 14 bases between. Germline CDR1 reads SGHVS; CDR2 reads FNYEAQ. Written as DNA, the CDR3 is TGTGCCAGCAGCTTACTCCCCAGTAATGGCGAGCAGTACTTC. Its translation: CASSLLPSNGEQYF.

For the CDR3, the DNA is TGTGCCAGCAGTTTACCAGGGGCAAAGACTGAAGCTTTCTTT. This translates into CASSLPGAKTEAFF. This chain uses TRBV28 with TRBJ1-1; the D gene is possibly TRBD1 (6 bases). Germline V gene lookup returns CDR1 MDHEN and CDR2 SYDVKM. This CDR3 comprises 14 residues. Trimming took 2 bases from V and 5 from J, leaving 12 bases between them. Full variable domain (outside the CDR3, taken from reference TRBV28 and TRBJ1-1): DVKVTQSSRYLVKRTGEKVFLECVQDMDHENMFWYRQDPGLGLRLIYFSYDVKMKEKGDIPEGYSVSREKKERFSLILESASTNQTSMYLCASSLPGAKTEAFFGQGTRLTVV.

J is TRBJ1-5 and V is TRBV7-9; tentatively, D is TRBD1 (5 bases). The germline V and J ends were trimmed by 3 bases and 11 bases, with 17 bases remaining between them. CDR1 is SEHNR, CDR2 FQNEAQ, per germline (reference sequence). This CDR3 spans 14 amino acids. In DNA form, the CDR3 reads TGTGCCAGCAGCTTGGACGGGGGAGAATTGACCCAGCATTTT. Translation: CASSLDGGELTQHF.

The chain is built from TRBV18 and TRBJ2-1, with TRBD2 matching 7 bases. This CDR3 is built from 15 residues. V lost 5 bases and J lost 0; bases outside the gene matches: 4. From germline, CDR1 is KGHSH and CDR2 LQKENI. This chain's CDR3 is CASSKTSDSYNEQFF. Written as DNA, the CDR3 is TGTGCCAGCTCAAAAACTAGCGACTCCTACAATGAGCAGTTCTTC.

V usage is TRBV29-1 and J usage is TRBJ2-5, with TRBD2 as a possible D gene (6 bases). Germline CDR1 and CDR2: SQVTM and ANQGSEA. Trimming removed 6 bases from V and 5 bases from J, with 13 bases in between. CDR3 length: 12 residues. The CDR3 DNA is TGCAGCGTAGGACCTGCGGGGGAGACCCAGTACTTC. It yields the protein CSVGPAGETQYF.

The genes are TRBV27 and TRBJ2-7; D remains ambiguous. CDR3 length equals 19 residues. Germline-derived CDR1 and CDR2 are MNHEY and SMNVEV (reference sequence). V was cut by 5 bases and J by 0 bases, with 26 bases left in between. The CDR3 region is CASSPRFNLDLTYSYEQYF. DNA for the CDR3: TGTGCCAGCAGTCCACGTTTTAACTTAGATCTGACATACTCCTACGAGCAGTACTTC.

The chain employs TRBV7-9 and TRBJ2-3, with a tentative D call TRBD1 (6 bases). CDR1 and CDR2 (germline): SEHNR, FQNEAQ (reference sequence). V lost 6 bases, J lost 5 bases, and 18 bases lay in between. This CDR3 has 15 residues. CDR3 coding DNA: TGTGCCAGCAGGCTCCCTACAGGGACCCTAGATACGCAGTATTTT. Its translation is CASRLPTGTLDTQYF.

The chain carries TRBV6-5 and TRBJ2-7; 7 bases fit TRBD1. V lost 4 bases, J lost 6 bases, and 6 bases stayed unmatched. The V gene's germline CDR1 is MNHEY and CDR2 SVGAGI. This CDR3 has 13 residues. The CDR3 DNA follows: TGTGCCAGCAGTTGGGACAGAGGGGCCGAGCAGTACTTC. It specifies CASSWDRGAEQYF.

V gene TRBV2 combines with J gene TRBJ2-1, with D possibly being TRBD1 (6 bases). The V end was cut by 5 bases, the J end by 4 bases, with 12 bases between. The germline gives CDR1 SNHLY, CDR2 FYNNEI. This CDR3 is 14 amino acids long. CDR3 loop: CASSSTGEYNEQFF. CDR3 coding DNA: TGTGCCAGCAGTTCGACAGGAGAGTACAATGAGCAGTTCTTC.

The chain employs TRBV9 and TRBJ2-7; D uncertain. The germline CDR1 and CDR2 sequences are SGDLS and YYNGEE. The CDR3 is made up of 14 amino acids. Trimming removed 4 bases at V and 0 bases at J, with 11 bases between. CDR3 nucleotides: TGTGCCAGCAGCCCCCGGTCCGCCTCCTACGAGCAGTACTTC. Its protein is CASSPRSASYEQYF.

This rearrangement joins TRBV6-1 to TRBJ1-1; a possible D gene is TRBD1 (5 bases). The CDR3 covers 14 residues. V lost 6 bases and J 0 bases, leaving 11 bases between the germline ends. Germline-derived CDR1 and CDR2 are MNHNS and SASEGT. CDR3 sequence reads: CASRKGHMNTEAFF. The CDR3 DNA is TGTGCCAGCAGGAAAGGACACATGAACACTGAAGCTTTCTTT.

The chain carries TRBV2 and TRBJ2-1; TRBD2 matches at 8 bases. This CDR3 is built from 13 residues. Germline assignment: CDR1 SNHLY and CDR2 FYNNEI. V trimming: 11 bases; J trimming: 3 bases; junction bases outside the gene matches: 6. CDR3 sequence reads: CAAGGNVYNEQFF. CDR3 nucleotide sequence: TGTGCCGCGGGGGGAAACGTCTACAATGAGCAGTTCTTC.